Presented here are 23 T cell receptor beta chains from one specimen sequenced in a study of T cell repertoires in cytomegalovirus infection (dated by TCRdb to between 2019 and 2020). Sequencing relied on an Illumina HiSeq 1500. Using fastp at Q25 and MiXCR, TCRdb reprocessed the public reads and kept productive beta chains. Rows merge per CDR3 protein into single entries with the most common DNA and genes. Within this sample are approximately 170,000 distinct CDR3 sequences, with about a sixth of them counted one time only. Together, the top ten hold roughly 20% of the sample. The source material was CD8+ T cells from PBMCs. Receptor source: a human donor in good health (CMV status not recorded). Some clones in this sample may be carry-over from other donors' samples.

CDR3 DNA: TGTGCCAGCAACGCGGGGACAGAAGACAATGAGCAGTTCTTC. This gives the protein CASNAGTEDNEQFF. The gene calls are TRBV2 and TRBJ2-1, with D perhaps TRBD1 (7 bases). CDR1 and CDR2 from the germline V gene are SNHLY and FYNNEI. With 7 bases removed from V and 5 bases from J, the gap between germline ends came to 15 bases. This CDR3 is built from 14 residues. The variable domain in full, completed from reference TRBV2 and TRBJ2-1, reads EPEVTQTPSHQVTQMGQEVILRCVPISNHLYFYWYRQILGQKVEFLVSFYNNEISEKSEIFDDQFSVERPDGSNFTLKIRSTKLEDSAMYFCASNAGTEDNEQFFGPGTRLTVL.

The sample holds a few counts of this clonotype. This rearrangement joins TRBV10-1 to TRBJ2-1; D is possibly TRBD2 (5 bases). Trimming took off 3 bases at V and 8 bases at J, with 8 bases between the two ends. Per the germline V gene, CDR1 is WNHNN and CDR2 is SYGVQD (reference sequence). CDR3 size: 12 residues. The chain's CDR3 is CASSDREYEQFF. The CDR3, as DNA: TGCGCCAGCAGTGACCGGGAATATGAGCAGTTCTTC.

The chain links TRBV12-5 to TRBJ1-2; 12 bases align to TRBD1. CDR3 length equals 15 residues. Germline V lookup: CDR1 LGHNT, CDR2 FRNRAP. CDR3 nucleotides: TGTGCCGCCGGATCGGGACAGGGGGCCGGGGATGGCTACACCTTC. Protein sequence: CAAGSGQGAGDGYTF.

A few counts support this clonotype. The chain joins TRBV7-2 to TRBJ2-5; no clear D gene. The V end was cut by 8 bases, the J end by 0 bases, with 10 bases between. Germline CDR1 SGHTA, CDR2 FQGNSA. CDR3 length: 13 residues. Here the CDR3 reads CASGEEYQETQYF. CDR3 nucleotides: TGTGCCAGCGGAGAAGAGTACCAAGAGACCCAGTACTTC.

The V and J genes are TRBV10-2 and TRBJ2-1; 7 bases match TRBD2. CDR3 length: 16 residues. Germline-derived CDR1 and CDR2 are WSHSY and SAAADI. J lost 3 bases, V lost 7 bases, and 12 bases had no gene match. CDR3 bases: TGCGCCAGCAACTCGGGACTATCGAAGGTCTACAATGAGCAGTTCTTC. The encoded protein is CASNSGLSKVYNEQFF.

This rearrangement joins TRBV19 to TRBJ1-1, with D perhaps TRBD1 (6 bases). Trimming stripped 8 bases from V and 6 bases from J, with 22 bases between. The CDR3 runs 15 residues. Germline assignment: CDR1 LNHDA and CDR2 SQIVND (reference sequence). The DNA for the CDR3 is TGTGCCAGTCTCCCGATACAGGGCGGTAGCCCTGAAGCTTTCTTT. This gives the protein CASLPIQGGSPEAFF.

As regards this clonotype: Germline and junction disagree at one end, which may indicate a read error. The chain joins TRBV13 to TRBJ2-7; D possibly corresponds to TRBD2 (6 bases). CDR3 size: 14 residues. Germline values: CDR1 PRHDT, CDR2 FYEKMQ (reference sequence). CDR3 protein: CASSDTPAERVPSF. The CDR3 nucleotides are TGTGCCAGCAGCGACACCCCTGCGGAGCGGGTGCCCTCCTTC. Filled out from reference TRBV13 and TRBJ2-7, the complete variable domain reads AAGVIQSPRHLIKEKRETATLKCYPIPRHDTVYWYQQGPGQDPQFLISFYEKMQSDKGSIPDRFSAQQFSDYHSELNMSSLELGDSALYFCASSDTPAERVPSFGPGTRLTVT.

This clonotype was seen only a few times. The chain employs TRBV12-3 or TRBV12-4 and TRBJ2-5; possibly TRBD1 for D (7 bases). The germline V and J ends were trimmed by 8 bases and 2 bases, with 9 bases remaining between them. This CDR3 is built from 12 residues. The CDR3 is CASAGGQETQYF. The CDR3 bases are TGTGCCAGCGCAGGGGGGCAAGAGACCCAGTACTTC.

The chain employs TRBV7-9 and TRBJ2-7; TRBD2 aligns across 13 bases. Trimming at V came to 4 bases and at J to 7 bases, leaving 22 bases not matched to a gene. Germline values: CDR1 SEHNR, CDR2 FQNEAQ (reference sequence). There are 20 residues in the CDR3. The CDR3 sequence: CASSSIDRLTSGRPPLEQYF. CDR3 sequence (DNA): TGTGCCAGCAGCTCGATAGACAGACTGACTAGCGGGAGGCCCCCCCTGGAGCAGTACTTC. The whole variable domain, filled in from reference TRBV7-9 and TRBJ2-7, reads DTGVSQNPRHKITKRGQNVTFRCDPISEHNRLYWYRQTLGQGPEFLTYFQNEAQLEKSRLLSDRFSAERPKGSFSTLEIQRTEQGDSAMYLCASSSIDRLTSGRPPLEQYFGPGTRLTVT.

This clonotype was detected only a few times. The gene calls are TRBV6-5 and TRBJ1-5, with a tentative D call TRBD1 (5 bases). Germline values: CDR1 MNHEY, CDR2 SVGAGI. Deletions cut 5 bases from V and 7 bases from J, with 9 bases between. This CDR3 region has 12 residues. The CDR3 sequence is CASSPRGQPQHF. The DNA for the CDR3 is TGTGCCAGCAGTCCCCGGGGGCAGCCCCAGCATTTT.

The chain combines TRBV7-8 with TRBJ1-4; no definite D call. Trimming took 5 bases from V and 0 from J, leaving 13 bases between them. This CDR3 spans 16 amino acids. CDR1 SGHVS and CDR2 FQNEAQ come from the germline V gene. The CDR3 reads CASSLQTLATNEKLFF. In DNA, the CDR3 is TGTGCCAGCAGCCTACAAACTCTTGCAACTAATGAAAAACTGTTTTTT.

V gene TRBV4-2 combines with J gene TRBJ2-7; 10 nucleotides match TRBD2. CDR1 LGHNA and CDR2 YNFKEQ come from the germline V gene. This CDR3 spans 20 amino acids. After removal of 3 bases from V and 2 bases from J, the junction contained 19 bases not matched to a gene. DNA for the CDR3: TGTGCCAGCAGCCACCACCCGGGGGCTAGCGGGAGAAGAGGAACCTACGAGCAGTACTTC. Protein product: CASSHHPGASGRRGTYEQYF.

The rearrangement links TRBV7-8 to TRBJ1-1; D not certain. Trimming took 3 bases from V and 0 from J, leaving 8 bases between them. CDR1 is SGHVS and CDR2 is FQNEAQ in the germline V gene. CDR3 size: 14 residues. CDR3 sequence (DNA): TGTGCCAGCAGCTTTGGAGGGATGAACACTGAAGCTTTCTTT. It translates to CASSFGGMNTEAFF. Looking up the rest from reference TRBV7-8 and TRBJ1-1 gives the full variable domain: GAGVSQSPRYKVAKRGQDVALRCDPISGHVSLFWYQQALGQGPEFLTYFQNEAQLDKSGLPSDRFFAERPEGSVSTLKIQRTQQEDSAVYLCASSFGGMNTEAFFGQGTRLTVV.

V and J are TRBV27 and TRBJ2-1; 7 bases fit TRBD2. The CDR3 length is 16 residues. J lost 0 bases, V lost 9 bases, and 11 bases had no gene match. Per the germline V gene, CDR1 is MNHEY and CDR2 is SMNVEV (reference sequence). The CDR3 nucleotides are TGTGCCAGTAGGGATAGCGGGTCAAGCTCCTACAATGAGCAGTTCTTC. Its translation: CASRDSGSSSYNEQFF.

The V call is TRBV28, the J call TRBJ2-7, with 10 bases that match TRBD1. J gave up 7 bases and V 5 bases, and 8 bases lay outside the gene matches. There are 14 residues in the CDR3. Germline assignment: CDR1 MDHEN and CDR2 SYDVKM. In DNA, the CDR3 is TGTGCCAGCAGTCCGCCCGGACAGGGGGTAGAGCAGTACTTC. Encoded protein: CASSPPGQGVEQYF.

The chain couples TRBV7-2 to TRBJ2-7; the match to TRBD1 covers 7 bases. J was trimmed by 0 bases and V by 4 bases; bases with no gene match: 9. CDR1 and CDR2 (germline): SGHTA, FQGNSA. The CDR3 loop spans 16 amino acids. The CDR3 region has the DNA TGTGCCAGCAGCTGGACAGGTCCCGGTGGCTCCTACGAGCAGTACTTC. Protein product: CASSWTGPGGSYEQYF.

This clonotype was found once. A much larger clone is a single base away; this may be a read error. CDR3 sequence: CASSQGRGNTEAFF. As DNA, the CDR3 is TGTGCCAGCAGCCAAGGACGGGGAAACACTGAAGCTTTCTTT. V and J are TRBV4-2 and TRBJ1-1; D gene uncertain. With 1 base removed from V and 2 bases from J, the gap between germline ends came to 8 bases. The CDR3 has 14 residues. In germline, CDR1 is LGHNA, CDR2 YNFKEQ.

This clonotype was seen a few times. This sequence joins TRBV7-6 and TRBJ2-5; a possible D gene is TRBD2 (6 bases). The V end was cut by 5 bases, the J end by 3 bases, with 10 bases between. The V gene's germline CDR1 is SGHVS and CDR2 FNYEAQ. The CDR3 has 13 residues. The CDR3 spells CASSMRLEETQYF. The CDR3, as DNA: TGTGCCAGCAGCATGAGACTAGAAGAGACCCAGTACTTC.

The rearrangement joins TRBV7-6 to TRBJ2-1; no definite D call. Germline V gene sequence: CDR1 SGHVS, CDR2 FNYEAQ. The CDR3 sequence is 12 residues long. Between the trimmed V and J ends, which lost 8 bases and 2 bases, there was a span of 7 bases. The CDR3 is CASGLAYNEQFF. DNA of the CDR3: TGTGCCAGCGGGCTCGCCTACAATGAGCAGTTCTTC.

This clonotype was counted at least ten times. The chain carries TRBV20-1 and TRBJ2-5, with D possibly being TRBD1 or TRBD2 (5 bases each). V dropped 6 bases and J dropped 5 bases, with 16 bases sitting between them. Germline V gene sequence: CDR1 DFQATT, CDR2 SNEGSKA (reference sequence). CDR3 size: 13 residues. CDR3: CSARIREWETQYF. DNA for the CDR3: TGCAGTGCCCGGATCAGGGAGTGGGAGACCCAGTACTTC.

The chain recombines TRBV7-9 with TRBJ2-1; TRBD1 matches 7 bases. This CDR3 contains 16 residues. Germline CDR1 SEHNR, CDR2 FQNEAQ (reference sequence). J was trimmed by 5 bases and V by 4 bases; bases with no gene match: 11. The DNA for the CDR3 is TGTGCCAGCAGCTCTCAGGGACACCAGGGGGACAATGAGCAGTTCTTC. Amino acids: CASSSQGHQGDNEQFF.

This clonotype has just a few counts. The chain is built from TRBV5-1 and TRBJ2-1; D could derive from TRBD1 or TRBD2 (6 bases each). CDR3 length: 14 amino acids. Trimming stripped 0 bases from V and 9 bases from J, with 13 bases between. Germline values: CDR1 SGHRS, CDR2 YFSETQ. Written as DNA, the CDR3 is TGCGCCAGCAGCTTGGGTCCGGGGGCTGGTGAGCAGTTCTTC. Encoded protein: CASSLGPGAGEQFF.

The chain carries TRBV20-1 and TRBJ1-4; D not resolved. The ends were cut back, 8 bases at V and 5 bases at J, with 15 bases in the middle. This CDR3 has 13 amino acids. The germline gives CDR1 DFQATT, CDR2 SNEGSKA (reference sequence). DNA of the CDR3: TGCAGTTCAATCCCTTCTAAGAATGAAAAACTGTTTTTT. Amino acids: CSSIPSKNEKLFF.